These T cell receptor beta chains were read from a single sample in a study of blood T cells in healthy people across ages. In TCRdb, the 5' RACE reads were re-called with MiXCR into one record per CDR3 protein. This sample has over 1,500,000 distinct CDR3 sequences, with roughly 43% found just once. The sequencing sample was made of blood. The receptors were sampled from a human donor in good health. The CDR3 runs from the conserved cysteine through the conserved F or W. A D gene is named only where the DNA matches it firmly. Some rows mark clone size as missing; the rest say once, few, many or name a class of expanded clone.

len: 13; j_gene: TRBJ2-1; d_gene: TRBD1; abundance: .; v_gene: TRBV12-3/TRBV12-4; CDR3aa: CASSPSTGLSQFF; CDR3nt: TGTGCCAGCAGTCCCTCGACAGGGCTCTCCCAGTTCTTC
len: 16; j_gene: TRBJ1-2; d_gene: TRBD1; abundance: .; v_gene: TRBV7-3; CDR3aa: CASSLTARGRGYGYTF; CDR3nt: TGTGCCAGCAGCTTAACGGCCAGGGGGCGCGGCTATGGCTACACCTTC
len: 17; j_gene: TRBJ1-5; d_gene: .; abundance: .; v_gene: TRBV7-2; CDR3aa: CASSLDTARPQSQPQHF; CDR3nt: TGTGCCAGCAGCTTGGACACGGCCCGCCCTCAATCGCAGCCCCAGCATTTT
len: 15; j_gene: TRBJ2-4; d_gene: .; abundance: .; v_gene: TRBV4-3; CDR3aa: CASSQVGAEKNIQYF; CDR3nt: TGCGCCAGCAGCCAAGTTGGGGCAGAGAAAAACATTCAGTACTTC
len: 16; j_gene: TRBJ2-3; d_gene: .; abundance: .; v_gene: TRBV5-1; CDR3aa: CASSLTVTRPTDTQYF; CDR3nt: TGCGCCAGCAGCTTGACTGTTACTCGTCCCACAGATACGCAGTATTTT
len: 15; j_gene: TRBJ2-5; d_gene: .; abundance: few; v_gene: TRBV12-3/TRBV12-4; CDR3aa: CASSFGGGGRETQYF; CDR3nt: TGTGCCAGCAGTTTCGGCGGGGGCGGCAGGGAGACCCAGTACTTC
len: 13; j_gene: TRBJ2-5; d_gene: .; abundance: .; v_gene: TRBV20-1; CDR3aa: CSARVSGEETQYF; CDR3nt: TGCAGTGCTAGAGTATCCGGAGAGGAGACCCAGTACTTC
len: 12; j_gene: TRBJ2-1; d_gene: .; abundance: many; v_gene: TRBV12-3/TRBV12-4; CDR3aa: CASSPTGNEQFF; CDR3nt: TGTGCCAGCAGCCCCACAGGGAATGAGCAGTTCTTC
len: 15; j_gene: TRBJ2-2; d_gene: TRBD2; abundance: once; v_gene: TRBV19; CDR3aa: CASSTGLAGAGELFF; CDR3nt: TGTGCCAGTAGTACGGGACTAGCAGGGGCCGGGGAGCTGTTTTTT
len: 13; j_gene: TRBJ1-2; d_gene: .; abundance: .; v_gene: TRBV12-3/TRBV12-4; CDR3aa: CASSFGVFGGYTF; CDR3nt: TGTGCCAGCAGTTTCGGCGTGTTTGGTGGCTACACCTTC
len: 18; j_gene: TRBJ2-3; d_gene: TRBD1; abundance: .; v_gene: TRBV6-1; CDR3aa: CASRPYGQGLTSTDTQYF; CDR3nt: TGTGCCAGCAGACCCTATGGACAGGGCCTAACTAGCACAGATACGCAGTATTTT
len: 15; j_gene: TRBJ2-7; d_gene: .; abundance: few; v_gene: TRBV7-9; CDR3aa: CASSLPGRGPYEQYF; CDR3nt: TGTGCCAGCAGCCTCCCCGGCAGGGGACCCTACGAGCAGTACTTC
len: 15; j_gene: TRBJ2-5; d_gene: .; abundance: once; v_gene: TRBV11-2; CDR3aa: CASSFGGGEQKTQYF; CDR3nt: TGTGCCAGCAGCTTTGGAGGGGGGGAACAAAAGACCCAGTACTTC
len: 12; j_gene: TRBJ2-7; d_gene: .; abundance: few; v_gene: TRBV28; CDR3aa: CASSWGENEQYF; CDR3nt: TGTGCCAGCAGTTGGGGGGAAAACGAGCAGTACTTC
len: 14; j_gene: TRBJ1-2; d_gene: .; abundance: few; v_gene: TRBV5-1; CDR3aa: CASSPTGRTYGYTF; CDR3nt: TGCGCCAGCAGCCCCACCGGCCGTACTTATGGCTACACCTTC
len: 12; j_gene: TRBJ2-7; d_gene: TRBD1; abundance: .; v_gene: TRBV30; CDR3aa: CACGQGGGEQYF; CDR3nt: TGTGCCTGCGGACAGGGAGGTGGCGAGCAGTACTTC
len: 14; j_gene: TRBJ2-3; d_gene: .; abundance: .; v_gene: TRBV11-2; CDR3aa: CASSPEVITDTQYF; CDR3nt: TGTGCCAGCAGCCCCGAGGTTATCACAGATACGCAGTATTTT
len: 17; j_gene: TRBJ2-6; d_gene: .; abundance: few; v_gene: TRBV7-9; CDR3aa: CASSYPGRLSGANVLTF; CDR3nt: TGTGCCAGCAGCTACCCCGGGCGGCTCTCTGGGGCCAACGTCCTGACTTTC
len: 14; j_gene: TRBJ2-7; d_gene: .; abundance: many; v_gene: TRBV12-3/TRBV12-4; CDR3aa: CASSIAGSSYEQYF; CDR3nt: TGTGCCAGCAGTATCGCCGGGAGCTCCTACGAGCAGTACTTC
len: 15; j_gene: TRBJ1-2; d_gene: .; abundance: .; v_gene: TRBV7-3; CDR3aa: CASSLYHTGVYGYTF; CDR3nt: TGTGCCAGCAGCTTATATCACACAGGCGTATATGGCTACACCTTC
len: 11; j_gene: TRBJ1-4; d_gene: .; abundance: .; v_gene: TRBV14; CDR3aa: CASEGDEKLFF; CDR3nt: TGTGCCAGCGAGGGTGATGAAAAACTGTTTTTT
len: 12; j_gene: TRBJ2-7; d_gene: .; abundance: .; v_gene: TRBV7-8; CDR3aa: CASSRIGGEQYF; CDR3nt: TGTGCCAGCAGCCGAATTGGCGGCGAGCAGTACTTC
len: 14; j_gene: TRBJ2-4; d_gene: TRBD2; abundance: .; v_gene: TRBV20-1; CDR3aa: CSASLAGVKNIQYF; CDR3nt: TGCAGTGCTAGCCTCGCGGGGGTCAAAAACATTCAGTACTTC
len: 13; j_gene: TRBJ2-3; d_gene: .; abundance: few; v_gene: TRBV7-9; CDR3aa: CASSLHDTDTQYF; CDR3nt: TGTGCCAGCAGCTTGCACGACACAGATACGCAGTATTTT
len: 13; j_gene: TRBJ2-5; d_gene: .; abundance: many; v_gene: TRBV28; CDR3aa: CASSLPNQETQYF; CDR3nt: TGTGCCAGCAGTTTACCGAACCAAGAGACCCAGTACTTC
len: 12; j_gene: TRBJ2-1; d_gene: .; abundance: few; v_gene: TRBV7-9; CDR3aa: CASGYAYNEQFF; CDR3nt: TGTGCCAGCGGCTACGCTTACAATGAGCAGTTCTTC
len: 13; j_gene: TRBJ1-2; d_gene: .; abundance: .; v_gene: TRBV20-1; CDR3aa: CSAREQGFDGYTF; CDR3nt: TGCAGTGCTAGAGAGCAGGGTTTCGATGGCTACACCTTC
len: 15; j_gene: TRBJ2-4; d_gene: .; abundance: .; v_gene: TRBV12-3/TRBV12-4; CDR3aa: CASKNSLLAKNIQYF; CDR3nt: TGTGCCAGCAAAAACAGTTTACTAGCCAAAAACATTCAGTACTTC
len: 15; j_gene: TRBJ1-2; d_gene: .; abundance: .; v_gene: TRBV20-1; CDR3aa: CSARDSGGPGYGYTF; CDR3nt: TGCAGTGCTAGAGATTCTGGGGGCCCTGGCTATGGCTACACCTTC
len: 10; j_gene: TRBJ1-2; d_gene: .; abundance: few; v_gene: TRBV12-3/TRBV12-4; CDR3aa: CASILYGYTF; CDR3nt: TGTGCCAGCATCCTCTATGGCTACACCTTC
len: 14; j_gene: TRBJ2-7; d_gene: .; abundance: many; v_gene: TRBV7-3; CDR3aa: CASSLNGGSYEQYF; CDR3nt: TGTGCCAGCAGCTTAAACGGGGGCTCCTACGAGCAGTACTTC
len: 14; j_gene: TRBJ1-1; d_gene: .; abundance: few; v_gene: TRBV7-2; CDR3aa: CASSVALSNTEAFF; CDR3nt: TGTGCCAGCAGCGTGGCCCTATCCAACACTGAAGCTTTCTTT
len: 15; j_gene: TRBJ2-5; d_gene: .; abundance: .; v_gene: TRBV7-2; CDR3aa: CASSPVAGQGETQYF; CDR3nt: TGTGCCAGCAGCCCTGTGGCAGGGCAGGGGGAGACCCAGTACTTC
len: 15; j_gene: TRBJ2-5; d_gene: TRBD2; abundance: .; v_gene: TRBV20-1; CDR3aa: CSAAGTSGGAKTQYF; CDR3nt: TGCAGTGCTGCCGGGACTAGCGGGGGGGCGAAGACCCAGTACTTC
len: 16; j_gene: TRBJ1-1; d_gene: .; abundance: few; v_gene: TRBV5-6; CDR3aa: CASSLGPGWAYTEAFF; CDR3nt: TGTGCCAGCAGCTTGGGGCCGGGGTGGGCTTACACTGAAGCTTTCTTT
len: 12; j_gene: TRBJ2-7; d_gene: .; abundance: few; v_gene: TRBV13; CDR3aa: CASSHEGYEQYF; CDR3nt: TGTGCCAGCAGCCACGAGGGCTACGAGCAGTACTTC
len: 14; j_gene: TRBJ1-5; d_gene: .; abundance: .; v_gene: TRBV4-3; CDR3aa: CASSQERVWQPQHF; CDR3nt: TGCGCCAGCAGCCAGGAGAGAGTTTGGCAGCCCCAGCATTTT
len: 13; j_gene: TRBJ1-4; d_gene: .; abundance: few; v_gene: TRBV6-5; CDR3aa: CASSINRAEKLFF; CDR3nt: TGTGCCAGCAGTATTAACAGGGCTGAAAAACTGTTTTTT
len: 13; j_gene: TRBJ1-2; d_gene: .; abundance: once; v_gene: TRBV9; CDR3aa: CASSPDNFGGYTF; CDR3nt: TGTGCCAGCAGCCCCGACAATTTCGGCGGCTACACCTTC
len: 16; j_gene: TRBJ2-3; d_gene: .; abundance: .; v_gene: TRBV25-1; CDR3aa: CASSEYFMDSTDTQYF; CDR3nt: TGTGCCAGCAGTGAATACTTTATGGACAGCACTGATACGCAGTATTTT
len: 13; j_gene: TRBJ2-1; d_gene: .; abundance: few; v_gene: TRBV20-1; CDR3aa: CSATDYSYNEQFF; CDR3nt: TGCAGTGCTACAGACTACTCCTACAATGAGCAGTTCTTC
len: 14; j_gene: TRBJ2-3; d_gene: .; abundance: many; v_gene: TRBV10-3; CDR3aa: CAISESGEVDTQYF; CDR3nt: TGTGCCATCAGTGAGTCCGGAGAAGTAGATACGCAGTATTTT
len: 15; j_gene: TRBJ2-7; d_gene: .; abundance: few; v_gene: TRBV6-5; CDR3aa: CASSYSRGTSYEQYF; CDR3nt: TGTGCCAGCAGTTACTCGCGTGGGACCTCCTACGAGCAGTACTTC
len: 13; j_gene: TRBJ1-1; d_gene: .; abundance: few; v_gene: TRBV24-1; CDR3aa: CATSLKGNTEAFF; CDR3nt: TGTGCCACCAGCCTAAAGGGGAACACTGAAGCTTTCTTT
len: 13; j_gene: TRBJ1-2; d_gene: .; abundance: .; v_gene: TRBV20-1; CDR3aa: CSAIDSTNYGYTF; CDR3nt: TGCAGTGCTATAGACAGTACAAACTATGGCTACACCTTC
len: 13; j_gene: TRBJ2-2; d_gene: .; abundance: .; v_gene: TRBV6-1; CDR3aa: CASSEIGSGELFF; CDR3nt: TGTGCCAGCAGTGAAATCGGGAGCGGGGAGCTGTTTTTT
len: 15; j_gene: TRBJ2-7; d_gene: .; abundance: .; v_gene: TRBV7-2; CDR3aa: CASTPGRGLTYEQYF; CDR3nt: TGTGCCAGCACCCCAGGGAGGGGGCTAACCTACGAGCAGTACTTC
len: 13; j_gene: TRBJ2-3; d_gene: .; abundance: .; v_gene: TRBV9; CDR3aa: CASSVAAGDTQYF; CDR3nt: TGTGCCAGCAGCGTAGCGGCCGGGGATACGCAGTATTTT